The following is a TCR beta chain sequence with its context. Original processing methods: Scientists estimated how many nucleated cells there were by amplifying reference gene primers. Sequenced by immunoSEQ multiplex PCR; TCRdb stores in-frame clones only, minus some. The DNA was the basis for D and trimming; V, J and clone size are from that table. The data contain about 220,000 clones, 82% of them singletons. The CDR3 is 16 residues long. Trimming stripped 10 bases from V and 2 bases from J, with 18 bases between. Per germline, CDR1 LNHDA and CDR2 SQIVND (reference sequence). The cohort comprised adults aged roughly 18 to 95 years residing in 20 to 30 US areas. The data derive from a study of blood T cell repertoires in COVID-19. Whole-study context: PBMCs, B-cell-depleted T cells, or T cells were the source of the cDNA or gDNA that made up the material.

The chain links TRBV19 to TRBJ2-6; weak D call: TRBD1 (6 bases). The specimen sequenced was PBMCs or T cells enriched from blood (not recorded which). This sequence originates from a woman aged 55-75 years who had recovered from COVID-19. CDR3 amino acids: CAIAEAGAAGANVLTF. The CDR3, as DNA: TGTGCCATCGCTGAGGCAGGGGCAGCTGGGGCCAACGTCCTGACTTTC.